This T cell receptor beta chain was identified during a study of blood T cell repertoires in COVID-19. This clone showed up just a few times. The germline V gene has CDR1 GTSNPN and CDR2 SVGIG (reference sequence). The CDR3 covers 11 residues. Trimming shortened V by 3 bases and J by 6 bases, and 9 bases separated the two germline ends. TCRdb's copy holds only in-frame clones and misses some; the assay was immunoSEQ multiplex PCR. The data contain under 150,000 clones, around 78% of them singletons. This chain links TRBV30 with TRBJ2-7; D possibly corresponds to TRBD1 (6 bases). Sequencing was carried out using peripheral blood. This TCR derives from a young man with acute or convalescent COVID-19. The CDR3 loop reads CAWRRGSEQYV. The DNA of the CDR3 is TGTGCCTGGAGAAGGGGGTCCGAGCAGTACGTC.